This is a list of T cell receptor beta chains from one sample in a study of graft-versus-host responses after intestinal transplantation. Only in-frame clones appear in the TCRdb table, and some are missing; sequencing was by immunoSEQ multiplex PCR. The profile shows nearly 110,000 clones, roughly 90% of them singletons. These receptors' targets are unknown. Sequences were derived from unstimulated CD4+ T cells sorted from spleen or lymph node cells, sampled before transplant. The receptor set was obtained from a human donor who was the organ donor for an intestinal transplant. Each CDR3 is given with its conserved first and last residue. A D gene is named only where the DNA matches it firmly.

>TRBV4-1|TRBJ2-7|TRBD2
TGCGCCAGCAGCCAGACCGGGACTAGGACCTACGAGCAGTACTTC
CASSQTGTRTYEQYF
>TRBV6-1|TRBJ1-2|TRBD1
TGTGCCAGCAGTGAAGGAAGCAGGGGGAATGGCGGCTACACCTTC
CASSEGSRGNGGYTF
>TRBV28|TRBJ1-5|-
TGTGCCAGCACTTCCTTGGGAGGGGCGAAAGGGTATTTT
CASTSLGGAKGYF
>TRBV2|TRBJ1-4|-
TGTGCCAGCAGGCAAGCCCCTGTTGAAAAACTGTTTTTT
CASRQAPVEKLFF
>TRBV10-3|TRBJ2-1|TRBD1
TGTGCCATCAGTGAACAGCCGGGACAGGGTGGGTCCAATGAGCAGTTCTTC
CAISEQPGQGGSNEQFF
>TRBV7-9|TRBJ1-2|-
TGTGCCAGCAGCTTGCAGACAGGAGAGTATGGCTACACCTTC
CASSLQTGEYGYTF
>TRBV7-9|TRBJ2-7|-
TGTGCCAGCAGCTTAAGACAGGACAGTTACGAGCAGTACTTC
CASSLRQDSYEQYF
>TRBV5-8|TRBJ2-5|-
TGTGCCAGCAGCTTGGGACCGGGGGAGACCCAGTACTTC
CASSLGPGETQYF
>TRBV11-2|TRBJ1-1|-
TGTGCCAGCAAAGAACAGGGCCTAGTGAACACTGAAGCTTTCTTT
CASKEQGLVNTEAFF
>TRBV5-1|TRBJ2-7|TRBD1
TGCGCCAGCAGCCAAGGGACAGACTACTACGAGCAGTACTTC
CASSQGTDYYEQYF
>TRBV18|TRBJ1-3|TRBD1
TGTGCCAGCTCCCGGGACAGGGGTGGAAACACCATATATTTT
CASSRDRGGNTIYF
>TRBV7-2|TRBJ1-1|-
TGTGCCAGCAGCTTAGCCTTTGACAGGATAGGAACTGAAGCTTTCTTT
CASSLAFDRIGTEAFF
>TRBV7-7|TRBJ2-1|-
TGTGCTAGCAGCTTAGGGGTTAGCACTAGCTCCTACAATGAGCAGTTCTTC
CASSLGVSTSSYNEQFF
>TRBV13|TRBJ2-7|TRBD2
TGTGCCAGCAGCCCCCGGGGGGGGGCCTACGAGCAGTACTTC
CASSPRGGAYEQYF
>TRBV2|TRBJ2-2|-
TGTGCCAGCAGAGAGGGATCGAACACCGGGGAGCTGTTTTTT
CASREGSNTGELFF
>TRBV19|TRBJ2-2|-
TGTGCCAGTAGTATAGATCCTGGGAAGGGGGACACCGGGGAGCTGTTTTTT
CASSIDPGKGDTGELFF
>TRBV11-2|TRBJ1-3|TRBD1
TGTGCCAGCAGCTTAAGGGCAGGGGGCGCTGGAAACACCATATATTTT
CASSLRAGGAGNTIYF
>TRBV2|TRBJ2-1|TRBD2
TGTGCCAGCAGGCTTCTAGCGGGAGCGGGCAATGAGCAGTTCTTC
CASRLLAGAGNEQFF
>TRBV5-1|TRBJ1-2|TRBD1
TGCGCCAGCAGCCAGGCCAGGGGGCTTGGCTACACCTTC
CASSQARGLGYTF
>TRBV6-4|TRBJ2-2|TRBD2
TGTGCCAGCGCCCCATTCGGGGGGTTGAACACCGGGGAGCTGTTTTTT
CASAPFGGLNTGELFF